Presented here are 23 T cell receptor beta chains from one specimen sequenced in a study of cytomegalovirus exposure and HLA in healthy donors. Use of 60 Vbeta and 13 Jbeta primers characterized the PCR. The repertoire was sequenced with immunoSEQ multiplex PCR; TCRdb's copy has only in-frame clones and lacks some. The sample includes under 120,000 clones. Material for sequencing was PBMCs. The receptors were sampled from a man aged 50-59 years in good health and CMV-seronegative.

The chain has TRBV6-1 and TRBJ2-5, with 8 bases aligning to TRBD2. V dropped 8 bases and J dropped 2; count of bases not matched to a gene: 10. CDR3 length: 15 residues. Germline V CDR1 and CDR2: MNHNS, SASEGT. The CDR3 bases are TGTGCCAGCCGCGGACTAGCAGAGGCGCAAGAGACCCAGTACTTC. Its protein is CASRGLAEAQETQYF.

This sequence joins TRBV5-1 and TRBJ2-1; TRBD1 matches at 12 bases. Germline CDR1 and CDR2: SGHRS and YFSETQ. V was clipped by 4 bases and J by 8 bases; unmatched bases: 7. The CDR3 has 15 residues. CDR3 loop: CASSATGTGGHEQFF. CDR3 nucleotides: TGCGCCAGCAGCGCGACCGGGACAGGGGGCCATGAGCAGTTCTTC.

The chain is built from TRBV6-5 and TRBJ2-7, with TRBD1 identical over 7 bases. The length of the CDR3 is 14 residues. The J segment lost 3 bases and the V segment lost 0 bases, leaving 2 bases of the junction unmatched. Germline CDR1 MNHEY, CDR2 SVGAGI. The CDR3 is CASSYSRGLYEQYF. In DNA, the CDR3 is TGTGCCAGCAGTTACTCGAGGGGGCTCTACGAGCAGTACTTC.

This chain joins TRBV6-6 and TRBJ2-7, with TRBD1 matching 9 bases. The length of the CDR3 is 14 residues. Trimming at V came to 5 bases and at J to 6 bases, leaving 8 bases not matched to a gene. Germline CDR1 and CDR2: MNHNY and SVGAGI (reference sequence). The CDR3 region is CASSQQGAAIEQYF. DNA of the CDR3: TGTGCCAGCAGTCAACAGGGGGCGGCTATCGAGCAGTACTTC.

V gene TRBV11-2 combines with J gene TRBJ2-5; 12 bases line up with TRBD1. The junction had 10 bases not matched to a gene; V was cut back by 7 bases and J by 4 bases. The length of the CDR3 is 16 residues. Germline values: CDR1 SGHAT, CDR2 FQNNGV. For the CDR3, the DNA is TGTGCCAGCAATCTAGGGACAGGGGGCACGGGAGAGACCCAGTACTTC. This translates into CASNLGTGGTGETQYF.

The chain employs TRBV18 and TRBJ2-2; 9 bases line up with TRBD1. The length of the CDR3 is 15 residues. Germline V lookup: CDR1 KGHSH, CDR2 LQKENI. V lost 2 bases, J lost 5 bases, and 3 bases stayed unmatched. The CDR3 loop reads CASSPETGGTGELFF. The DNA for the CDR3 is TGTGCCAGCTCACCAGAGACAGGGGGTACCGGGGAGCTGTTTTTT.

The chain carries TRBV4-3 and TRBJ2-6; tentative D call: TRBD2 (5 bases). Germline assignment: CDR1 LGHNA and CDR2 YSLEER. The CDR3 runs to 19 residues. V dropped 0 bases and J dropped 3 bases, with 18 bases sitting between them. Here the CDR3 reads CASSQETDFPRLGANVLTF. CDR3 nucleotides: TGCGCCAGCAGCCAAGAGACGGACTTCCCACGCCTTGGGGCCAACGTCCTGACTTTC.

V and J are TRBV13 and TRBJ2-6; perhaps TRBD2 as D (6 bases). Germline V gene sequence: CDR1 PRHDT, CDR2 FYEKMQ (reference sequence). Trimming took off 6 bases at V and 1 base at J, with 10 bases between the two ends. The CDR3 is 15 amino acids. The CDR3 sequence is CASSYGRSGANVLTF. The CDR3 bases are TGTGCCAGCAGTTATGGGAGGTCTGGGGCCAACGTCCTGACTTTC. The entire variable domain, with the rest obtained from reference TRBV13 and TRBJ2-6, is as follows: AAGVIQSPRHLIKEKRETATLKCYPIPRHDTVYWYQQGPGQDPQFLISFYEKMQSDKGSIPDRFSAQQFSDYHSELNMSSLELGDSALYFCASSYGRSGANVLTFGAGSRLTVL.

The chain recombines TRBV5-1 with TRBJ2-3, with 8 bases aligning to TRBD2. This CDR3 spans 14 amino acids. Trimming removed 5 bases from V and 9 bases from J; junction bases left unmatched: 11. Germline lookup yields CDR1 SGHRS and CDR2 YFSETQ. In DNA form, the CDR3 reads TGCGCCAGCAGGTCCCCGGGAGGGCCACAAACGCAGTATTTT. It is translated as CASRSPGGPQTQYF.

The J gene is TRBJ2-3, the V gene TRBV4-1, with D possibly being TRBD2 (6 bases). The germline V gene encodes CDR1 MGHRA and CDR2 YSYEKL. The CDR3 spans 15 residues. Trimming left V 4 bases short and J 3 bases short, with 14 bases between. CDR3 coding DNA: TGCGCCAGCAGCCCAGAAGAGGGAGGAACAGATACGCAGTATTTT. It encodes CASSPEEGGTDTQYF.

Written as DNA, the CDR3 is TGTGCCAGCATCCCGGGGGGCAGGGCTGGATATGGCTACACCTTC. It specifies CASIPGGRAGYGYTF. The chain combines TRBV5-6 with TRBJ1-2; TRBD1 is a possible D gene (6 bases). The CDR3 is 15 residues long. Germline-derived CDR1 and CDR2 are SGHDT and YYEEEE. V was clipped by 6 bases and J by 5 bases, with 20 bases between them.

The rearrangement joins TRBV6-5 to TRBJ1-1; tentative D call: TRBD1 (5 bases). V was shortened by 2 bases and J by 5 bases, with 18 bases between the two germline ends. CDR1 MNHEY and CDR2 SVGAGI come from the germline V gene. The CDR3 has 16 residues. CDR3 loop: CASSYHGEGRWTEAFF. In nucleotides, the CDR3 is TGTGCCAGCAGTTACCACGGGGAGGGGCGGTGGACTGAAGCTTTCTTT.

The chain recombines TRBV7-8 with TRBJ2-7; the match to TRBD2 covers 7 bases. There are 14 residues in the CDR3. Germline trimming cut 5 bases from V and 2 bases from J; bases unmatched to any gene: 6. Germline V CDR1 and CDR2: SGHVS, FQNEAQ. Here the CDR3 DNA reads TGTGCCAGCAGCCAAGCGGGGACCCCCTACGAGCAGTACTTC. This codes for CASSQAGTPYEQYF.

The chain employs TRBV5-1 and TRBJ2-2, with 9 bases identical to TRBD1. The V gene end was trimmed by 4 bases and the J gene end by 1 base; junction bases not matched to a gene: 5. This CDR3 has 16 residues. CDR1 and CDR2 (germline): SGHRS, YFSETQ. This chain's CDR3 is CASSPPGQGNTGELFF. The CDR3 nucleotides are TGCGCCAGCAGCCCACCGGGACAGGGGAACACCGGGGAGCTGTTTTTT.

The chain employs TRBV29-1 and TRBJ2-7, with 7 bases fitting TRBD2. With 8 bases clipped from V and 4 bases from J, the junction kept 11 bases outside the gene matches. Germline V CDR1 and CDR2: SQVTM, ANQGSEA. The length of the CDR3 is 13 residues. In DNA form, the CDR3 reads TGCAGCCACTCCTCGGGGGAGGGTTACGAGCAGTACTTC. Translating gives CSHSSGEGYEQYF.

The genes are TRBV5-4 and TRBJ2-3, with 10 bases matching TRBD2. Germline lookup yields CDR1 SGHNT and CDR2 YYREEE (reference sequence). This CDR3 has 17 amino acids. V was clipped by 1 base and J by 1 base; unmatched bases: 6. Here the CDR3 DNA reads TGTGCCAGCAGCTTGCTTAGCGGGGGGTCGGGCACAGATACGCAGTATTTT. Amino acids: CASSLLSGGSGTDTQYF.

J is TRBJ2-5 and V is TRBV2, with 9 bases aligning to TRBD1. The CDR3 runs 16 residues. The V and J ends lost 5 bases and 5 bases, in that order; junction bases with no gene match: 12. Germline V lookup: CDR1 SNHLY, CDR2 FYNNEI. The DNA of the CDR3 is TGTGCCAGCAGTCTACTTACAGGGGGCGGGATGGAGACCCAGTACTTC. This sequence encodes CASSLLTGGGMETQYF.

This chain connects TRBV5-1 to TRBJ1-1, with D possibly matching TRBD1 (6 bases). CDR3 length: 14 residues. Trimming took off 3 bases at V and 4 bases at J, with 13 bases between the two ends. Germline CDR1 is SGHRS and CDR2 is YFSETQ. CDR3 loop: CASSSQGWGTEAFF. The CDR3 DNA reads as TGCGCCAGCAGCTCACAGGGTTGGGGCACTGAAGCTTTCTTT.

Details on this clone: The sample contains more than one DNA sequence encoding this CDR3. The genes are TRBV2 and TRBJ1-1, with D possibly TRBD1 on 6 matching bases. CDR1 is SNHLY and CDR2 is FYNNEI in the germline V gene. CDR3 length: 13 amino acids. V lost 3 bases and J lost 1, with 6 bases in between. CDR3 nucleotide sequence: TGTGCCAGCAGTGAGGACAGGAACACTGAAGCTTTCTTT. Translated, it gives CASSEDRNTEAFF.

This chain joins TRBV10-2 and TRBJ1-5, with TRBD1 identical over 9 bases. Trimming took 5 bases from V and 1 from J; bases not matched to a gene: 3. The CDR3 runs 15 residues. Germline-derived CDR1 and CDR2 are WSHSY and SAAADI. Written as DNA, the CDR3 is TGCGCCAGCAGTATCGGACAGGGGAGCAATCAGCCCCAGCATTTT. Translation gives CASSIGQGSNQPQHF.

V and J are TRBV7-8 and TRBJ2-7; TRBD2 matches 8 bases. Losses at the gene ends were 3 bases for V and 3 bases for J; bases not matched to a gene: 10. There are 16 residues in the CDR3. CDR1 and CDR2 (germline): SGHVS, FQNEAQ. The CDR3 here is CASSFLSGLDIYEQYF. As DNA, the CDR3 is TGTGCCAGCAGCTTTTTATCGGGACTAGACATCTACGAGCAGTACTTC.

The CDR3 region is CASSLSGNTYEQYF. DNA for the CDR3: TGTGCCAGCAGCTTATCGGGGAATACCTACGAGCAGTACTTC. This rearrangement joins TRBV11-3 to TRBJ2-7, with D perhaps matching TRBD2 (5 bases). Germline V gene lookup returns CDR1 SGHNT and CDR2 YENEEA. V was shortened by 2 bases and J by 2 bases, with 10 bases between the two germline ends. This CDR3 spans 14 amino acids.

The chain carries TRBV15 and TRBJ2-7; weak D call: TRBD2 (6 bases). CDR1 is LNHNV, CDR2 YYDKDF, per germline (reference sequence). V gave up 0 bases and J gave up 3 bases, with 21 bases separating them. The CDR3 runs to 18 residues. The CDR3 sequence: CATSRDQGRRLGSYEQYF. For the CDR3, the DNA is TGTGCCACCAGCAGAGATCAGGGTCGGAGACTAGGGAGCTACGAGCAGTACTTC.